This TCR beta chain emerged from a study of T cells in Graves' hyperthyroidism and ophthalmopathy. Findings and caveats of the study: A median 6.5 months before onset, the model predicted ophthalmopathy. A 13 V-J signature model discriminated ophthalmopathy versus stable hyperthyroidism.

The CDR3 spans 14 residues. The germline gives CDR1 SGHVS, CDR2 FNYEAQ. Trimming cost V 5 bases and J 3 bases, with 13 bases left between them. Amplified regions were TCR beta CDR3 sequences from RNA transcripts. Carried out on the TCR CDR3, a first-round RT-PCR used the HTBI primer set. TCRdb used MiXCR to reprocess the multiplex PCR reads, holding one entry per CDR3 protein. The table shows about 290,000 distinct CDR3 sequences, with approximately 15% occurring only once. This clonotype has a count of ten or more. Its antigen is as yet unknown. Diagnosis of hyperthyroidism was new in patients aged 18 to 65, and its duration was under 2 months. Diagnoses used clinical symptoms, serum thyroxine and TRAb, thyroid ultrasound and orbital computed tomography.

Sample: blood. The chain uses TRBV7-6 and TRBJ1-1; unclear D gene. The sequence was obtained from a woman between 40 and 50 years old with Graves' hyperthyroidism. This CDR3 reads CASSPWEADTEAFF. CDR3 bases: TGTGCCAGCAGCCCGTGGGAGGCGGACACTGAAGCTTTCTTT.